This T cell receptor beta chain was obtained from a study of beta chain features in type 1 diabetes. V was trimmed by 5 bases and J by 3 bases, leaving 8 bases between them. Germline CDR1 SGHAT, CDR2 FQNNGV. CDR3 length: 12 amino acids. The authors reverse transcribed all of the isolated RNA, so sequencing captured expressed TCRB transcripts. The method was immunoSEQ multiplex PCR; TCRdb's version includes in-frame clones alone and lacks a portion of them. The sample shows approximately 15,000 clones, 55% of them seen only once. The receptor comes from a woman younger than 35 in good health. Sequencing used stem cell memory CD4+ T cells from blood. The chain uses TRBV11-2 and TRBJ2-7; D gene uncertain. CDR3 sequence reads: CASSVRYYEQYF. As DNA, the CDR3 is TGTGCCAGCAGCGTCAGGTACTACGAGCAGTACTTC. The whole variable domain, filled in from reference TRBV11-2 and TRBJ2-7, reads EAGVAQSPRYKIIEKRQSVAFWCNPISGHATLYWYQQILGQGPKLLIQFQNNGVVDDSQLPKDRFSAERLKGVDSTLKIQPAKLEDSAVYLCASSVRYYEQYFGPGTRLTVT.